Below, one T cell receptor beta chain is given with its context. This entry comes from a study of blood T cell repertoires in COVID-19. Background on the study: T cells, B-cell-depleted T cells, or PBMCs supplied cDNA or gDNA.

The method was immunoSEQ multiplex PCR; TCRdb's version includes in-frame clones alone and lacks a portion of them. The repertoire includes approximately 230,000 clones, 65% to 85% of them detected once, and approximately 5.3% sits in the top ten. Source material: peripheral blood. This TCR came from a man of 80 years or more with acute or convalescent COVID-19.

CDR3 in amino acids: CASSWGQGVAGELFF. The CDR3 nucleotides read TGTGCCAGCAGCTGGGGACAGGGTGTAGCCGGGGAGCTGTTTTTT. The chain employs TRBV5-5 and TRBJ2-2; TRBD1 aligns across 9 bases. Germline values: CDR1 SGHKS, CDR2 YYEKEE (reference sequence). V dropped 3 bases and J dropped 6; count of bases not matched to a gene: 6. The CDR3 extends over 15 amino acids.